This entry describes one TCR beta chain. Its antigen is not identified. CD8+ and CD4+ T cells from blood underwent TCR beta sequencing, which was carried out in a high-throughput format. Negative isolation was applied to CD8+ and CD4+ T cells, and FACS enrichment was applied to TEMRA cells. The CDR3 has 16 amino acids. V lost 3 bases to trimming and J lost 1 base; unmatched junction nucleotides: 8. CDR1 SGDLS and CDR2 YYNGEE come from the germline V gene. Random hexamers served to reverse transcribe roughly 0.5 to 1 ug RNA. Coverage of TCR beta CDR3 amplification by immunoSEQ multiplex PCR extended to 54 Vbeta and 13 Jbeta. TCRdb reanalysed the immunoSEQ multiplex PCR reads using MiXCR and keeps one entry per CDR3 protein. The sample has about 300,000 distinct CDR3 sequences; just over 90% are singletons. The sample originates from a study of CD8 T cells in Susac syndrome. Broader study findings: As the study acknowledged, the number of individuals in its TCR sequencing and HLA analysis was relatively small.

The chain carries TRBV9 and TRBJ2-3, with 7 bases matching TRBD1. This TCR derives from a human donor with multiple sclerosis. The sample was CD4+ T cells from PBMCs. The CDR3, as DNA: TGTGCCAGCAGCGCTCGACAGGGCCCACGCACAGATACGCAGTATTTT. Its translation: CASSARQGPRTDTQYF.